This T cell receptor (beta chain) is from a study of T cell repertoires and HLA-DP antigens. Details on this clone: The antigen remains unidentified.

TCRdb's copy holds only in-frame clones and misses some; the assay was immunoSEQ multiplex PCR. Altogether approximately 110,000 clones are present, 92% being singletons, with the ten largest covering under 0.35%. The ends were cut back, 6 bases at V and 0 bases at J, with 12 bases in the middle. The germline CDR1 and CDR2 sequences are LGHNA and YNFKEQ. CDR3 length: 15 residues. Source material: CD4+ T cells from PBMCs. The chain employs TRBV4-2 and TRBJ1-5; perhaps TRBD1 as D (6 bases). The clonotype was recovered from a woman aged 18 to 35 in good health and CMV-seronegative. The CDR3 here is CASRQTGNSNQPQHF. The CDR3 DNA reads TGTGCCAGCAGACAGACAGGTAATAGCAATCAGCCCCAGCATTTT.